Sequencing of this T cell receptor beta chain was carried out in a study of blood T cell repertoires in COVID-19. Sequenced by immunoSEQ multiplex PCR; TCRdb stores in-frame clones only, minus some. Of around 150,000 clones listed, around 73% are singletons. The CDR3 runs to 14 residues. Trimming pared 8 bases from V and 3 bases from J, leaving 14 bases between. CDR1 and CDR2 from the germline V gene are KGHSH and LQKENI. The sequenced material came from peripheral blood. The sequence came from a man aged 55-75 years who had recovered from COVID-19. This chain links TRBV18 with TRBJ2-1, with no clear D. Here the CDR3 reads CASPSAGIYNEQFF. CDR3 coding DNA: TGTGCCAGCCCCTCCGCAGGAATCTACAATGAGCAGTTCTTC.